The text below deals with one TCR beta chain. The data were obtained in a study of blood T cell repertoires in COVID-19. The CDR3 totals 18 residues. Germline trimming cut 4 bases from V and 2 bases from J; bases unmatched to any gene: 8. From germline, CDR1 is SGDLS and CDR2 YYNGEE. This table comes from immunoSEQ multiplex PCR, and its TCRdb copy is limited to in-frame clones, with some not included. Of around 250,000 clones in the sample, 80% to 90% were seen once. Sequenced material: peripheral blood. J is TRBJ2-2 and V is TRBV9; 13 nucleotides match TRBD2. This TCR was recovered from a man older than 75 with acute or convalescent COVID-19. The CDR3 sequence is CASSTRTSGSGNTGELFF. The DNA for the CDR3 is TGTGCCAGCAGCACCCGGACTAGCGGGAGTGGAAACACCGGGGAGCTGTTTTTT. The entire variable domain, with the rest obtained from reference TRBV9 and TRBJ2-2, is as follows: DSGVTQTPKHLITATGQRVTLRCSPRSGDLSVYWYQQSLDQGLQFLIQYYNGEERAKGNILERFSAQQFPDLHSELNLSSLELGDSALYFCASSTRTSGSGNTGELFFGEGSRLTVL.